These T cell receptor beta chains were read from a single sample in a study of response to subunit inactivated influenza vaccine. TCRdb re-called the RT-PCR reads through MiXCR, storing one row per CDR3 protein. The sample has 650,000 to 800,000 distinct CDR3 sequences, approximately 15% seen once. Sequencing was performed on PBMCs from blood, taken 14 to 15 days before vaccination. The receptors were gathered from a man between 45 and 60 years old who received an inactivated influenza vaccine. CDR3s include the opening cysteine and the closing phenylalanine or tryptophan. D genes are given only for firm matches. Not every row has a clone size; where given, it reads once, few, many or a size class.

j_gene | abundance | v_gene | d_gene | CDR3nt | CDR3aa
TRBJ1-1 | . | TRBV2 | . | TGTGCAAGCAGGTTCATGAACACTGAAGCTTTCTTT | CASRFMNTEAFF
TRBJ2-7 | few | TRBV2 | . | TGTGCCAGCAGTGAAGGGGGGCGGGACATCAACTGCGAGCAGTACTTC | CASSEGGRDINCEQYF
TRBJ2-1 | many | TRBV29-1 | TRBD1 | TGCAGCGCCTTAACCGGGACAGGGAACTACAATGAGCAGTTCTTC | CSALTGTGNYNEQFF
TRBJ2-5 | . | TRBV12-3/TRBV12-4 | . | TGTGCCAGCACCACCAGGGGGGACCAAGAGACCCAGTACTTC | CASTTRGDQETQYF
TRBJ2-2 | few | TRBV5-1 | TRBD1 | TGCGCCAGCAAACCGGGACAGGTGAACACCGGGGAGCTGTTTTTT | CASKPGQVNTGELFF
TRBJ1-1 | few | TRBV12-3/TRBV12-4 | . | TGTGCCAGCAGCCCCGGGGACCCCCGGGAAGCTTTCTTT | CASSPGDPREAFF
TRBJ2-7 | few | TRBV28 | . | TGTGCCAGCAACGATCTAGGAACATCCTACGAGCAGTACTTC | CASNDLGTSYEQYF
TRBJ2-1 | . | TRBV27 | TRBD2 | TGTGCCAGCTCAAAGCGGGAGGGTTACAATGAGCAGTTCTTC | CASSKREGYNEQFF
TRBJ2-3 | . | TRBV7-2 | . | TGTGCCAGCGACCAGGGGTATCGAGATACGCAGTATTTT | CASDQGYRDTQYF
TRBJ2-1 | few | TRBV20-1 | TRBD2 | TGCAGTGCTAGAGAAGATAGCGGGTACAATGAGCAGTTCTTC | CSAREDSGYNEQFF
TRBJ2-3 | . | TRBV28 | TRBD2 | TGTGCCAGCAGTTTTTACGCGGGAGTGATGGGTACGCAGTATTTT | CASSFYAGVMGTQYF
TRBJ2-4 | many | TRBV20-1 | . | TGCAGTGCCCCGATTCTAGCATCGCCTTGGACCAAAAACATTCAGTACTTC | CSAPILASPWTKNIQYF
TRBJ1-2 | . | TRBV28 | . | TGTGCCAGCAGTTTACGAGGGGGGGGCCAATTTGGCTACACCTTC | CASSLRGGGQFGYTF
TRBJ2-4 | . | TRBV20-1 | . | TGCAGTGCTAGAGATCTTGGCCCTCGGGGGGCCAAAAACATTCAGTACTTC | CSARDLGPRGAKNIQYF
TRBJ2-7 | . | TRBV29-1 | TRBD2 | TGCAGCCCTATAGCGGGAGCGGCCTACGAGCAGTACTTC | CSPIAGAAYEQYF
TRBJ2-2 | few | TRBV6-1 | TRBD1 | TGTGCCAGCAGCCCCCGGGACAGGGGATATTCCGGGGAGCTGTTTTTT | CASSPRDRGYSGELFF
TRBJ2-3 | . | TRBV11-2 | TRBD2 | TGTGCCAGCAGCTCCTGGACTAGCGGGAACTCAGATACGCAGTATTTT | CASSSWTSGNSDTQYF
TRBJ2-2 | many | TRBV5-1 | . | TGTGCCAGCAGTTTAGAGGGCGGGGAGCTGTTTTTT | CASSLEGGELFF
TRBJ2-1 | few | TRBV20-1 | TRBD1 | TGCAGTGCTACGTCCGGGACAGGACCCAATGAGCAGTTCTTC | CSATSGTGPNEQFF
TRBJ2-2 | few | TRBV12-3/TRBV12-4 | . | TGTGCCAGCGCCGAGGAGGGACGGATTAGATATGGGGAGCTGTTTTTT | CASAEEGRIRYGELFF
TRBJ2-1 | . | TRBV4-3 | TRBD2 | TGCGCCAGCAGCCAAGGCGGAGCGGGGAATGAGCAGTTCTTC | CASSQGGAGNEQFF
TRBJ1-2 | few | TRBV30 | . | TGTGCCTGGAGTGGAGGTGGACATGGCTACACCTTC | CAWSGGGHGYTF
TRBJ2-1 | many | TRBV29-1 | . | TGCAGCGTTGAACCCAGGGGCGGCCTCACCTACAATGAGCAGTTCTTC | CSVEPRGGLTYNEQFF
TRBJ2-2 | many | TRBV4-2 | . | TGTGCCAGCAGCCAAGATTTGGCCTCTCCCGGGGAGCTGTTTTTT | CASSQDLASPGELFF
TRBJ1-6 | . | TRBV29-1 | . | TGCAGCGTTAGGGAGGGAAATTCACCCCTCCACTTT | CSVREGNSPLHF
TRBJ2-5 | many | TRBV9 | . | TGTGCCAGCAGCGGGACAGGAGGGGAGACCCAGTACTTC | CASSGTGGETQYF
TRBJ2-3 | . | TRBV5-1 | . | TGCGCCAGCAGCTTGAGGCCCACGGGGGGCGTTGAGGCAGATACGCAGTATTTT | CASSLRPTGGVEADTQYF
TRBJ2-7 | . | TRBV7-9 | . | TGTGCCAGCAGCTTAGGCCCTAGGGGGGCGCGCCACGAGCAGTACTTC | CASSLGPRGARHEQYF
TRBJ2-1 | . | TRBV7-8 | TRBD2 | TGTGCCAGCAGCAGGGGGACTAGGCGGGATGAGCAGTTCTTC | CASSRGTRRDEQFF
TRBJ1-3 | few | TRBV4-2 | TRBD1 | TGTGCCAGCAGCCAGGAGGGACAGGGGTCCGGAAACACCATATATTTT | CASSQEGQGSGNTIYF
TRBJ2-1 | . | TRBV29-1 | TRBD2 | TGCAGCGTTGAATTTCCTAGCGGGAGCTCCTACAATGAGCAGTTCTTC | CSVEFPSGSSYNEQFF
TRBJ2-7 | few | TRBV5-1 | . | TGCGCCAGCAGCTTCGCGGCAGGGCGGTACGAGCAGTACTTC | CASSFAAGRYEQYF
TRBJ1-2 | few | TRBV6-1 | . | TGTGCCAGCAGTGAAGCCACAGCGGCTTTTTACTATGGCTACACCTTC | CASSEATAAFYYGYTF
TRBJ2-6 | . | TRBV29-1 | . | TGCAGCGTTGACATCTCTGGGGCCAACGTCCTGACTTTC | CSVDISGANVLTF
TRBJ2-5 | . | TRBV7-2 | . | TGTGCCAGCAGCTTAGGCCCAGGGACCCAGTACTTC | CASSLGPGTQYF
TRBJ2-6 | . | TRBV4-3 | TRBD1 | TGCGCCAGCAGCCGGTCAGGGGGCACTGGGGCCAACGTCCTGACTTTC | CASSRSGGTGANVLTF
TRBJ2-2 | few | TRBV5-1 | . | TGCGCCAGCAGCTTGGAGGGCAGGAGGAACACCGGGGAGCTGTTTTTT | CASSLEGRRNTGELFF
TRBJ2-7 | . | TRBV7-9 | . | TGTGCCAGCAGCTTAGGAGGAAATAACGAGCAGTACTTC | CASSLGGNNEQYF
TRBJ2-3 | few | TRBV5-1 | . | TGCGCCAGCAGCACCCACCTGGGACCATCTGGGACAGATACGCAGTATTTT | CASSTHLGPSGTDTQYF
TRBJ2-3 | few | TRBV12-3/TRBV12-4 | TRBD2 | TGTGCCAGCAGTTCTAGCGGGGGGACTGGAGATACGCAGTATTTT | CASSSSGGTGDTQYF
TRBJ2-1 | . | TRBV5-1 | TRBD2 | TGCGCCAGCAGCTTGTCAGGGACTAGCGGGAGCCCCTACAATGAGCAGTTCTTC | CASSLSGTSGSPYNEQFF
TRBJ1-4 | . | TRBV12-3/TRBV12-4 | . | TGTGCCCGCTGTTTAGTCCGGGGCAGGGGCAGGTTACGGAACGAAAAACTGTTTTTT | CARCLVRGRGRLRNEKLFF
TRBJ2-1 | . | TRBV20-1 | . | TGCAGTGCTAGACAGGGGAATGAGCAGTTCTTC | CSARQGNEQFF
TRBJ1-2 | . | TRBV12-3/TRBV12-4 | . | TGTGCCAGCGGTGTAGGAGGGGAGGGCTATGGCTACACCTTC | CASGVGGEGYGYTF
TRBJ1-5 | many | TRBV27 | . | TGTGCCAGCAGCTGGGTCAATCAGCCCCAGCATTTT | CASSWVNQPQHF
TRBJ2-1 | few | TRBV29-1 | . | TGCAGCGTCGAGGAGTACAATGAGCAGTTCTTC | CSVEEYNEQFF
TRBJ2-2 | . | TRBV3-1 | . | TGTGCCAGCAGCCACCTAGCATTCAGGGCTGGTGACACCGGGGAGCTGTTTTTT | CASSHLAFRAGDTGELFF
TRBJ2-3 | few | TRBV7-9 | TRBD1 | TGTGCCAGCAGCCCAGACGACAGGGGGAGGACAGATACGCAGTATTTT | CASSPDDRGRTDTQYF
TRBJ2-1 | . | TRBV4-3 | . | TGCGCCAGCAGCCGCCACATGTCGCCCGTATACAATGAGCAGTTCTTC | CASSRHMSPVYNEQFF
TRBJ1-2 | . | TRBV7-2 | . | TGTGCCAGCAGCTCTGTGGGGTTTGGCTACACCTTC | CASSSVGFGYTF
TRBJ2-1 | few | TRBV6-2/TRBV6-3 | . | TGTGCCAGCAGGGAAGGGGGGCCGATCGGGCCGTTCTTC | CASREGGPIGPFF
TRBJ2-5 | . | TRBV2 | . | TGTGCCAGCAGATTGGACCCAGCCGCCCAAGAGACCCAGTACTTC | CASRLDPAAQETQYF
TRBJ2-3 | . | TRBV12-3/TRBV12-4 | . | TGTGCCAGCAGTTTGCCCCCAGGAGTGACGAAGTATTTT | CASSLPPGVTKYF